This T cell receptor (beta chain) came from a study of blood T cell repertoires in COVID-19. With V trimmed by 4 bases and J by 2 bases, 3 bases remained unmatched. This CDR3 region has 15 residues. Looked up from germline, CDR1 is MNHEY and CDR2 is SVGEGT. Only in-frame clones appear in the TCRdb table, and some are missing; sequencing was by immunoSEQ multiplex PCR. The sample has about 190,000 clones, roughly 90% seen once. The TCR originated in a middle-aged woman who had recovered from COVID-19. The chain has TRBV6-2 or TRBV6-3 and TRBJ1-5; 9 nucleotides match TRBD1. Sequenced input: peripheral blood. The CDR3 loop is CASSSRDRGNQPQHF. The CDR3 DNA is TGTGCCAGCAGTTCCCGGGACAGGGGCAATCAGCCCCAGCATTTT.